This TCR beta chain was profiled in a study of monozygotic twins with inflammatory bowel disease. TCRdb re-called the 5' RACE reads; every CDR3 protein appears as one record, without DNA. Its table records about 380,000 distinct CDR3 sequences. Germline assignment: CDR1 KGHSH and CDR2 LQKENI. The CDR3 is 17 amino acids. The sample comprised blood. This clonotype was sampled from a human donor with ulcerative colitis or Crohn's disease, or a healthy co-twin of an affected twin (not recorded which). The gene calls are TRBV18 and TRBJ2-3; the TCRdb call, TRBD1, lacks DNA for checking. The CDR3 reads CASSHNRDSFYTDTQYF.